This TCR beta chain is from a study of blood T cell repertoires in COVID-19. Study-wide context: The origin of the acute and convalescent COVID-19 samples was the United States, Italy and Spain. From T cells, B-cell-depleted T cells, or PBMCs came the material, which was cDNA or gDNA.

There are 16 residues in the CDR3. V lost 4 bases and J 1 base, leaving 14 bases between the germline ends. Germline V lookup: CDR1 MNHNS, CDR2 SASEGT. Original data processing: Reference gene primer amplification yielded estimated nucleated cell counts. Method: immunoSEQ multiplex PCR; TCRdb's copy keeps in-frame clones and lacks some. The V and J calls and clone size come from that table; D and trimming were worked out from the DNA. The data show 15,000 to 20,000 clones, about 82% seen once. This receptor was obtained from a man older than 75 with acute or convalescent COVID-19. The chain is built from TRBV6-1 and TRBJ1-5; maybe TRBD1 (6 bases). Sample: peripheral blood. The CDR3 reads CASSVLRGGSNQPQHF. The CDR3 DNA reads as TGTGCCAGCAGTGTTCTTAGGGGGGGCAGCAATCAGCCCCAGCATTTT.